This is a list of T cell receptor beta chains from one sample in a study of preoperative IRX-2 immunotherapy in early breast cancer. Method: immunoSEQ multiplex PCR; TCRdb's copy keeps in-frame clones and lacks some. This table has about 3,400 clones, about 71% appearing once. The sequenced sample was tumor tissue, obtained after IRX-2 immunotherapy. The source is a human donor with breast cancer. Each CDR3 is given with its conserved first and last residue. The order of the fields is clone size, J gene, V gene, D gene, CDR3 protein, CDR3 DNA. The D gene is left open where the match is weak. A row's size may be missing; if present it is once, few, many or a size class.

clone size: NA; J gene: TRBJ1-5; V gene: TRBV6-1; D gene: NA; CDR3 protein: CASSEDRQGLKHF; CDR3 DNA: TGTGCCAGCAGTGAAGATAGGCAGGGGCTGAAGCATTTT
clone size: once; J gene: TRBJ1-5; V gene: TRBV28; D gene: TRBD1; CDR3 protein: CASSLTGGVGQPQHF; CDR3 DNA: TGTGCCAGCAGCCTCACAGGGGGCGTGGGTCAGCCCCAGCATTTT
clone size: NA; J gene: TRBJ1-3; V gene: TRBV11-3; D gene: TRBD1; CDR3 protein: CASSLGQGASGNTIYF; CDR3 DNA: TGTGCCAGCAGCTTAGGACAGGGGGCCTCTGGAAACACCATATATTTT
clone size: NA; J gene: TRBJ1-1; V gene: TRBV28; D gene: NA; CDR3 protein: CASSLPHHTEAFF; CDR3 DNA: TGTGCCAGCAGTTTACCCCACCACACTGAAGCTTTCTTT
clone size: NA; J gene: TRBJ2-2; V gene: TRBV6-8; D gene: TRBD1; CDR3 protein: CATDPGQGNPGELFF; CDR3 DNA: TGTGCCACCGACCCGGGACAGGGAAACCCCGGGGAGCTGTTTTTT
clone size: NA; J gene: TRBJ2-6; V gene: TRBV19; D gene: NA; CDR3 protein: CASSIGLISGANVLTF; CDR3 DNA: TGTGCCAGTAGTATCGGACTTATATCTGGGGCCAACGTCCTGACTTTC
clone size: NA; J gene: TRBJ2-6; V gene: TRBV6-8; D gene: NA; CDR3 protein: CASTPFGYGANVLTF; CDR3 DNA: TGTGCCAGCACCCCCTTTGGTTACGGGGCCAACGTCCTGACTTTC
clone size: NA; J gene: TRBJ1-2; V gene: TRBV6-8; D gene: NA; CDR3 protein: CASSYKTRDYNYGYTF; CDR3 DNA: TGTGCCAGCAGTTACAAAACCCGGGACTATAACTATGGCTACACCTTC
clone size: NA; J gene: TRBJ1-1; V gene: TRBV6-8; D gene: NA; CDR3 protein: CASSRTGNTEAFF; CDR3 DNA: TGTGCCAGCAGTCGGACGGGGAACACTGAAGCTTTCTTT
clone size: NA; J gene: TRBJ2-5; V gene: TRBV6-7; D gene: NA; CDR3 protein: CASSYSTLGQETQYF; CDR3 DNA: TGTGCCAGCAGTTACTCGACACTAGGGCAAGAGACCCAGTACTTC
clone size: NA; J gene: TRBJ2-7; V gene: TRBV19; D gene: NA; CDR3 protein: CASSGTYEQYF; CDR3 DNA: TGTGCCAGTAGTGGGACCTACGAGCAGTACTTC